The clone carrying this T cell receptor beta chain was found a few times. Its specificity is unknown. The data were taken from a study of cytomegalovirus exposure and HLA in healthy donors. Background on the study: Ancestry clustering placed about 80% of several hundred genotyped donors in the Caucasian-associated cluster. Broader study findings: When analyzed later, the rates of TCR association showed variation by HLA locus, with DRB1 the most and HLA-C the fewest. Most TCR beta V segments were productive about 87% or about 30% of the time in an earlier analysis. Most sequenced TCRs were rare (though some public TCRs occurred in many donors).

Use of 60 Vbeta and 13 Jbeta primers characterized the PCR. Here immunoSEQ multiplex PCR was the method, and the copy in TCRdb shows in-frame clones only, minus some. The table shows 83,000 or so clones, with 75% to 85% occurring only once. This sequence originates from a woman in her thirties or forties in good health and CMV-seropositive. The sequencing input was PBMCs.

The chain's CDR3 is CASSLVTAYEQYF. The CDR3 DNA follows: TGTGCCAGCAGCTTAGTGACTGCCTACGAGCAGTACTTC. The chain links TRBV7-2 to TRBJ2-7; D gene ambiguous. The CDR3 has 13 residues. V was cut by 1 base and J by 2 bases, with 6 bases left in between. CDR1 and CDR2 from the germline V gene are SGHTA and FQGNSA.